Listed here are 11 T cell receptor beta chains from one sample, sequenced in a study of T cells in Graves' hyperthyroidism and ophthalmopathy. Using RNA transcripts as the source, TCR beta CDR3 regions were amplified. Using the HTBI primer set, a first-round RT-PCR was run on the TCR CDR3. TCRdb reprocessed the multiplex PCR reads via MiXCR and lists one record per CDR3 protein. Of 350,000 to 400,000 distinct CDR3 sequences in the sample, 19% are singletons; the top ten hold 3.5% to 4%. The sequencing input was blood. Receptor source: a woman under 30 with Graves' hyperthyroidism.

This clonotype was found many times. An end of the junction does not agree with germline; a read error may underlie this. The CDR3 loop is CASSLAAGGTGELFF. The CDR3 nucleotides are TGTGCTAGCAGCTTAGCGGCCGGGGGCACCGGGGAGCTGTTTTTT. This chain uses TRBV7-7 with TRBJ2-2, with a weak D call TRBD2 (6 bases). The CDR3 length is 15 residues. CDR1 and CDR2 (germline): SSHAT, FNYEAQ (reference sequence).

This clonotype was counted ten times or more. The CDR3 DNA sequence: TGTGCCAGCAGGTCAGGGGTCGCCGGGGAGCTGTTTTTT. As protein: CASRSGVAGELFF. The rearrangement joins TRBV12-3 or TRBV12-4 to TRBJ2-2, with D possibly TRBD1 on 6 matching bases. Trimming took off 6 bases at V and 6 bases at J, with 11 bases between the two ends. The CDR3 runs 13 residues.

The sample holds many counts of this clonotype. CDR3 residues: CASSVTGGDTYEQYF. CDR3 coding DNA: TGTGCCAGCAGCGTCACAGGGGGTGATACCTACGAGCAGTACTTC. V gene TRBV9 combines with J gene TRBJ2-7; TRBD1 aligns across 8 bases. J lost 2 bases, V lost 2 bases, and 6 bases had no gene match. CDR1 SGDLS and CDR2 YYNGEE come from the germline V gene. The CDR3 is 15 residues long.

This clonotype was detected ten times or more. The rearrangement uses TRBV20-1 and TRBJ1-5; 9 bases are a match to TRBD1. Germline V lookup: CDR1 DFQATT, CDR2 SNEGSKA (reference sequence). The CDR3 extends over 16 amino acids. V lost 3 bases and J lost 4; bases outside the gene matches: 10. The CDR3 nucleotides are TGCAGTGCTAGTACTTACAGGGGGCGAGGGAATCAGCCCCAGCATTTT. It encodes CSASTYRGRGNQPQHF.

The genes are TRBV10-3 and TRBJ1-6; 11 positions match TRBD1. Germline loops: CDR1 ENHRY, CDR2 SYGVKD. With V trimmed by 10 bases and J by 7 bases, 3 bases remained unmatched. There are 13 residues in the CDR3. In DNA form, the CDR3 reads TGTGCCACAAGGGACAGGGGGAATTCACCCCTCCACTTT. Translated: CATRDRGNSPLHF.

The chain joins TRBV30 to TRBJ1-2; no firm D call. The CDR3 covers 11 residues. Germline lookup yields CDR1 GTSNPN and CDR2 SVGIG (reference sequence). The V end lost 0 bases, the J end lost 8 bases, and 7 bases lay between the germline ends. The CDR3 here is CAWSVIGGYTF. The CDR3 DNA reads as TGTGCCTGGAGTGTAATCGGGGGCTACACCTTC.

In its sample, this clonotype was seen many times. The chain has TRBV28 and TRBJ2-5; D unresolved. The germline V and J ends were trimmed by 3 bases and 5 bases, with 16 bases remaining between them. The V gene's germline CDR1 is MDHEN and CDR2 SYDVKM. The CDR3 is 15 amino acids. Here the CDR3 DNA reads TGTGCCAGCAGTTTCCCGCGGTTACAAAAGGAGACCCAGTACTTC. The encoded protein is CASSFPRLQKETQYF.

This clonotype was seen ten or more times. This chain connects TRBV15 to TRBJ2-4; D may be TRBD2 (6 bases). V shed 0 bases and J shed 8 bases, with 14 bases lying between them. Germline V lookup: CDR1 LNHNV, CDR2 YYDKDF (reference sequence). The CDR3 is 15 residues long. The CDR3 bases are TGTGCCACCAGCAGAGACCGGGACTTAGGGCACATTCAGTACTTC. This encodes CATSRDRDLGHIQYF.

To note about this clonotype: This may arise from a read error, as a much more abundant clone is one base away. This chain connects TRBV2 to TRBJ2-2; 7 positions agree with TRBD1. CDR3 length equals 16 residues. The germline V gene encodes CDR1 SNHLY and CDR2 FYNNEI. J was trimmed by 5 bases and V by 6 bases; bases with no gene match: 12. The CDR3 coding sequence is TGTGCCAGCAGCCCAGGACAGGTACCGTTGACCGGGGAGCTGTTTTTT. Its protein is CASSPGQVPLTGELFF.

There are many counts of this clonotype. The rearrangement links TRBV6-1 to TRBJ1-5; D perhaps matches TRBD1 (6 bases). V was cut by 1 base and J by 1 base, with 8 bases left in between. This CDR3 region has 15 residues. The germline gives CDR1 MNHNS, CDR2 SASEGT. In DNA form, the CDR3 reads TGTGCCAGCAGTGAAGTTGGGACAAGCAATCAGCCCCAGCATTTT. This encodes CASSEVGTSNQPQHF.

J is TRBJ1-2 and V is TRBV6-1; 7 nucleotides align to TRBD1. There are 14 residues in the CDR3. The J segment lost 13 bases and the V segment lost 5 bases, leaving 16 bases of the junction unmatched. Per germline, CDR1 MNHNS and CDR2 SASEGT. The CDR3 loop is CASSPSDGQAHRTF. CDR3 nucleotides: TGTGCCAGCAGTCCCTCCGATGGACAGGCCCATCGCACCTTC.